This is a list of T cell receptor beta chains from one sample in a study of blood T cell repertoires in COVID-19. The repertoire was sequenced with immunoSEQ multiplex PCR; TCRdb's copy has only in-frame clones and lacks some. The repertoire has 160,000 or so clones, roughly 84% of them found once; the top ten carry over 0.95%. The specimen sequenced was PBMCs or T cells enriched from blood (not recorded which). The receptors were sampled from a human donor with acute COVID-19. The donor label of this sample is uncertain. CDR3s include the opening cysteine and the closing phenylalanine or tryptophan. A D gene is named only where the DNA matches it firmly. For some rows the clone size is stated as once, few or many, or as a class when expanded; others skip it.

>TRBV3-1/TRBV3-2|NA|once|TRBJ2-7
TGTGCCAGCAGCCAAGTTGTGGGCCCCTCCTACGAGCAGTACTTC
CASSQVVGPSYEQYF
>TRBV2|TRBD1|NA|TRBJ2-2
TGTGCCAGAGGGGAGCCGGGACAGATCACCGGGGAGCTGTTTTTT
CARGEPGQITGELFF
>TRBV6-5|NA|once|TRBJ1-5
TGTGCCAGCAGAGCCATACAGGGCGAGCAGCCCCAGCATTTT
CASRAIQGEQPQHF
>TRBV5-4|NA|NA|TRBJ2-1
TGTGCCAGCAGCTTTGGAGACGAAGGGGGTGAGCAGTTCTTC
CASSFGDEGGEQFF
>TRBV7-2|NA|NA|TRBJ1-3
TGTGCCAGCAGCTTAAGCGGGGCAGGGGTTGGAAACACCATATATTTT
CASSLSGAGVGNTIYF
>TRBV6-5|TRBD1|NA|TRBJ1-1
TGTGCCAGCAGTTACGGGGACAGCAACACTGAAGCTTTCTTT
CASSYGDSNTEAFF
>TRBV2|TRBD1|few|TRBJ2-7
TGTGCCAGCGGCCGGGACAGGGGGTCGGGCGAGCAGTACTTC
CASGRDRGSGEQYF
>TRBV29-1|TRBD1|NA|TRBJ2-7
TGCAGCGTTGAAGGAACTGACAGGGGCAACGAGCAGTACTTC
CSVEGTDRGNEQYF
>TRBV18|TRBD2|NA|TRBJ2-2
TGTGCCAGCTCACCACTGGGAGCAGCGGGAGCGAACACCGGGGAGCTGTTTTTT
CASSPLGAAGANTGELFF
>TRBV6-5|NA|NA|TRBJ1-1
TGTGCCAGTCAGAGGGCAGTCATGAACACTGAAGCTTTCTTT
CASQRAVMNTEAFF
>TRBV3-1/TRBV3-2|NA|NA|TRBJ1-5
TGTGCCAGCAGCCAAGCCCTTAGTGGGCCCCAGCATTTT
CASSQALSGPQHF
>TRBV4-1|NA|few|TRBJ2-2
TGCGCCAGCAGCTCAGAGGGCGGGGCGAACACCGGGGAGCTGTTTTTT
CASSSEGGANTGELFF
>TRBV7-9|TRBD2|NA|TRBJ2-7
TGTGCCAGCAGCTTAGTCCCCCGGGAGGAAGAGCAGTACTTC
CASSLVPREEEQYF
>TRBV11-2|TRBD1|NA|TRBJ1-4
TGTGCCAGCAGCGTTCGGGGACAGCCTAATGAAAAACTGTTTTTT
CASSVRGQPNEKLFF
>TRBV19|NA|few|TRBJ1-5
TGTGCCAGTAGTATGGCGGGGGTGGGCAATCAGCCCCAGCATTTT
CASSMAGVGNQPQHF
>TRBV5-1|TRBD1|NA|TRBJ2-5
TGCGCCAGCAGCCAGACAGGGGGTATGGAGACCCAGTACTTC
CASSQTGGMETQYF
>TRBV10-3|NA|NA|TRBJ1-2
TGTGCCACCAGGGAAAGGGGACTATTAAGGGATTCGGAGGGCTACACCTTC
CATRERGLLRDSEGYTF